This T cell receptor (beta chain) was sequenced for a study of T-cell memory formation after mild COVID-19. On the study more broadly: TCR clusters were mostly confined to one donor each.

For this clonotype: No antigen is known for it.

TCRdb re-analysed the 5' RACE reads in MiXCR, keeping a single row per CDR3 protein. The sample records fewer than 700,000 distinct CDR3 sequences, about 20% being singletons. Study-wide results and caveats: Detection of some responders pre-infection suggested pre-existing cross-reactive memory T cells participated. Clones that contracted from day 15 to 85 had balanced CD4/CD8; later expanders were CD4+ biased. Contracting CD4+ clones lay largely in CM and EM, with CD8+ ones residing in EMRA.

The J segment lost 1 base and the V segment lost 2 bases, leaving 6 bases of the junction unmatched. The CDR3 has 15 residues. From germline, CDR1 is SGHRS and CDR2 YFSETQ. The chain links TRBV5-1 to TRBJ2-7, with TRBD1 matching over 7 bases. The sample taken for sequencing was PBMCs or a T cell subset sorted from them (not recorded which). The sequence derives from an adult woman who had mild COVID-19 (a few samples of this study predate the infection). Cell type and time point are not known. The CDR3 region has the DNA TGCGCCAGCAGCTTCGACAGGGTCCAGTCCTACGAGCAGTACTTC. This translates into CASSFDRVQSYEQYF. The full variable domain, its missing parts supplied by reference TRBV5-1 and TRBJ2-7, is KAGVTQTPRYLIKTRGQQVTLSCSPISGHRSVSWYQQTPGQGLQFLFEYFSETQRNKGNFPGRFSGRQFSNSRSEMNVSTLELGDSALYLCASSFDRVQSYEQYFGPGTRLTVT.